This T cell receptor (beta chain) emerged from a study of beta chain features in type 1 diabetes. Germline loops: CDR1 SGHTA, CDR2 FQGNSA. V was clipped by 5 bases and J by 6 bases, with 14 bases between them. The CDR3 runs to 14 residues. The isolated RNA, all of it, was reverse transcribed, so expressed TCRB transcripts were what got sequenced. Assay used: immunoSEQ multiplex PCR; TCRdb lists only in-frame clones, some missing. Counted here are 900,000 or so clones, under 20% occurring once; the ten biggest clones make up about 0.025%. In its sample, this clone was seen a few times. The specimen sequenced was naive CD4+ T cells from blood. The rearrangement uses TRBV7-2 and TRBJ2-4, with D unresolved. The receptor was derived from a woman aged 18-29 years in good health. DNA for the CDR3: TGTGCCAGCAGCCGGGCGACCTCGGGAAACATTCAGTACTTC. It encodes CASSRATSGNIQYF.